Below, 32 T cell receptor beta chains from the same sample are listed, as sequenced in a study of identical twins (TCRdb year 2016). Receptors were amplified or captured by 5' RACE. The run used an Illumina HiSeq 2000. TCRdb reprocessing: public reads trimmed at Q25 with fastp, clones called with MiXCR, in-frame beta chains kept. Rows with one shared CDR3 protein collapse into an entry with the most common genes and DNA. The sample table lists 400,000 to 500,000 distinct CDR3 sequences, roughly an eighth of them with a count of one. The top ten clones comprise about 1% of the sample. These data are also associated with another study on yellow fever vaccine responses in identical twins.

The sample comprised CD4+ T cells sorted from blood. The receptors shown here come from a woman aged 18-35 years in good health.

This sequence joins TRBV7-8 and TRBJ1-4; D perhaps matches TRBD1 (5 bases). This CDR3 has 17 amino acids. The germline V gene has CDR1 SGHVS and CDR2 FQNEAQ. V lost 1 base, J lost 4 bases, and 16 bases lay in between. DNA for the CDR3: TGTGCCAGCAGCTTAGACCAGGGACTGCCTTATAATGAAAAACTGTTTTTT. Protein: CASSLDQGLPYNEKLFF.

The chain combines TRBV5-1 with TRBJ2-2, with 11 bases lining up with TRBD2. V shed 4 bases, J shed 7 bases, and the junction held 6 bases outside the gene matches. The CDR3 is 15 amino acids. Germline V gene sequence: CDR1 SGHRS, CDR2 YFSETQ. The chain's CDR3 is CASSQGLAAIGELFF. The CDR3 DNA reads as TGCGCCAGCAGCCAGGGACTAGCGGCTATCGGGGAGCTGTTTTTT.

This clonotype has only a few counts. The chain combines TRBV27 with TRBJ1-6; no firm D call. Trimming shortened V by 0 bases and J by 6 bases, and 12 bases separated the two germline ends. The CDR3 has 16 residues. CDR1 and CDR2 (germline): MNHEY, SMNVEV (reference sequence). CDR3 sequence reads: CASSLSSGVPNSPLHF. The CDR3 region has the DNA TGTGCCAGCAGTTTATCGTCTGGGGTGCCTAATTCACCCCTCCACTTT.

This clonotype was counted many times. The J gene is TRBJ2-3, the V gene TRBV29-1; 12 nucleotides align to TRBD1. The length of the CDR3 is 15 residues. CDR1 and CDR2 (germline): SQVTM, ANQGSEA. The trim removed 3 bases at V and 2 bases at J, leaving 3 bases unmatched. CDR3 sequence (DNA): TGCAGCGTTGATCCGGGACAGGGGGCCACAGATACGCAGTATTTT. Translated: CSVDPGQGATDTQYF.

This chain links TRBV5-5 with TRBJ2-1; 10 nucleotides align to TRBD2. CDR3 size: 15 residues. The germline V gene encodes CDR1 SGHKS and CDR2 YYEKEE (reference sequence). V trimming: 4 bases; J trimming: 7 bases; junction bases outside the gene matches: 8. The CDR3 coding sequence is TGTGCCAGCAGCCCTCTAGCGGGAGATGGGAATGAGCAGTTCTTC. It translates to CASSPLAGDGNEQFF.

The chain links TRBV6-5 to TRBJ1-4, with a possible D match to TRBD1 (6 bases). Trimming removed 4 bases from V and 6 bases from J, with 12 bases in between. Germline V lookup: CDR1 MNHEY, CDR2 SVGAGI. The CDR3 has 14 residues. Written as DNA, the CDR3 is TGTGCCAGCAGTTTTACAGGGATCGATGAAAAACTGTTTTTT. It is translated as CASSFTGIDEKLFF.

This clonotype has a count of ten or more. V gene TRBV12-3 or TRBV12-4 combines with J gene TRBJ2-2; 8 bases are a match to TRBD2. V was clipped by 3 bases and J by 5 bases; unmatched bases: 5. The CDR3 length is 15 residues. The CDR3 protein is CASSFGGARTGELFF. CDR3 in DNA: TGTGCCAGCAGTTTCGGGGGGGCGCGGACCGGGGAGCTGTTTTTT.

This chain uses TRBV4-3 with TRBJ2-3, with a possible D match to TRBD1 (6 bases). The V gene's germline CDR1 is LGHNA and CDR2 YSLEER. The CDR3 runs to 16 residues. Trimming pared 0 bases from V and 11 bases from J, leaving 21 bases between. The CDR3 is CASSQEADRWLGVQYF. The CDR3 DNA follows: TGCGCCAGCAGCCAAGAAGCCGACAGGTGGCTCGGAGTGCAGTATTTT.

The chain employs TRBV7-2 and TRBJ2-5, with a possible D match to TRBD1 (5 bases). V was trimmed by 2 bases and J by 1 base, leaving 14 bases between them. CDR3 length equals 16 residues. Germline V gene lookup returns CDR1 SGHTA and CDR2 FQGNSA. CDR3 sequence: CASSLRPGRVQETQYF. CDR3 sequence (DNA): TGTGCCAGCAGCTTAAGACCGGGCAGGGTCCAAGAGACCCAGTACTTC.

The CDR3 is CASSPSGLILTQYF. The DNA for the CDR3 is TGTGCCAGCAGCCCCTCGGGACTAATACTTACCCAGTACTTC. V gene TRBV27 combines with J gene TRBJ2-5; 7 nucleotides align to TRBD2. J lost 8 bases, V lost 6 bases, and 12 bases had no gene match. The CDR3 has 14 residues. Looked up from germline, CDR1 is MNHEY and CDR2 is SMNVEV (reference sequence).

This clonotype was counted between two and nine times. This sequence joins TRBV4-3 and TRBJ2-1; maybe TRBD2 (6 bases). The CDR3 totals 17 residues. The germline V gene has CDR1 LGHNA and CDR2 YSLEER. The V end was cut by 4 bases, the J end by 1 base, with 17 bases between. CDR3 sequence reads: CASSPIAGAGSYNEQFF. The DNA for the CDR3 is TGCGCCAGCAGCCCCATTGCGGGCGCGGGATCCTACAATGAGCAGTTCTTC.

This clonotype has ten or more counts. The chain employs TRBV20-1 and TRBJ2-5; no definite D call. The germline V gene encodes CDR1 DFQATT and CDR2 SNEGSKA (reference sequence). Trimming took 1 base from V and 3 from J, leaving 3 bases between them. The CDR3 contains 11 residues. As DNA, the CDR3 is TGCAGTGCTAGAGGAGAAGAGACCCAGTACTTC. This translates into CSARGEETQYF.

The rearrangement uses TRBV25-1 and TRBJ2-3; D is uncertain. V was trimmed by 4 bases and J by 1 base, leaving 9 bases between them. The V gene's germline CDR1 is MGHDK and CDR2 SYGVNS. This CDR3 comprises 14 residues. The CDR3 nucleotides are TGTGCCAGCAGTGTACACGGGCGCACAGATACGCAGTATTTT. It translates to CASSVHGRTDTQYF.

This clonotype was observed a few times. The CDR3 nucleotides read TGTGCCAGCAGTTCTCCGGGACGGAGGACTGAAGCTTTCTTT. It encodes CASSSPGRRTEAFF. V usage is TRBV12-3 or TRBV12-4 and J usage is TRBJ1-1; tentative D call: TRBD1 (5 bases). V gave up 4 bases and J gave up 5 bases, with 14 bases separating them. CDR3 size: 14 residues.

V usage is TRBV29-1 and J usage is TRBJ2-2, with D perhaps being TRBD1 or TRBD2 (6 bases each). V lost 8 bases to trimming and J lost 3 bases, with 16 bases between them. This CDR3 contains 14 residues. Germline lookup yields CDR1 SQVTM and CDR2 ANQGSEA. Written as DNA, the CDR3 is TGCAGCTCACGATCGGGGGCGGACACCGGGGAGCTGTTTTTT. Translation: CSSRSGADTGELFF.

The gene calls are TRBV28 and TRBJ2-1; D unresolved. CDR3 size: 15 residues. Germline V gene sequence: CDR1 MDHEN, CDR2 SYDVKM. V was shortened by 5 bases and J by 3 bases, with 14 bases between the two germline ends. The CDR3 DNA sequence: TGTGCCAGCAGTATCGGCAGTCCTTTCTACAATGAGCAGTTCTTC. Translating gives CASSIGSPFYNEQFF.

The chain employs TRBV2 and TRBJ2-7; 7 nucleotides align to TRBD2. Trimming took 8 bases from V and 1 from J; bases not matched to a gene: 8. Germline CDR1 and CDR2: SNHLY and FYNNEI. The CDR3 has 14 residues. This CDR3 reads CASRWEGQSYEQYF. CDR3 nucleotides: TGTGCCAGCCGCTGGGAGGGGCAATCCTACGAGCAGTACTTC.

This chain connects TRBV19 to TRBJ2-7; a possible D gene is TRBD1 (7 bases). V lost 2 bases and J 2 bases, leaving 19 bases between the germline ends. CDR1 and CDR2 (germline): LNHDA, SQIVND (reference sequence). The CDR3 has 17 residues. The CDR3, as DNA: TGTGCCAGTAGTATATCGGGAGAGGGGACAGAAGCCTACGAGCAGTACTTC. This translates into CASSISGEGTEAYEQYF.

This clonotype was found a few times. This chain connects TRBV5-1 to TRBJ2-1; TRBD1 matches 8 bases. The CDR3 covers 15 residues. Trimming took 3 bases from V and 4 from J; bases not matched to a gene: 6. The V gene's germline CDR1 is SGHRS and CDR2 YFSETQ. The CDR3 nucleotides read TGCGCCAGCAGCTCCTCGGACAGGGTATACAATGAGCAGTTCTTC. Amino acids: CASSSSDRVYNEQFF.

This clonotype occurred a few times. The rearrangement uses TRBV29-1 and TRBJ1-2; D gene uncertain. This CDR3 comprises 13 residues. Germline V gives CDR1 SQVTM, CDR2 ANQGSEA. V lost 3 bases and J lost 7, with 15 bases in between. The CDR3 is CSVDGAVRSGYTF. CDR3 coding DNA: TGCAGCGTTGACGGAGCAGTCCGCTCTGGCTACACCTTC.

The genes are TRBV7-9 and TRBJ2-1; D call uncertain. Trimming cost V 7 bases and J 1 base, with 11 bases left between them. CDR3 length: 14 residues. Looked up from germline, CDR1 is SEHNR and CDR2 is FQNEAQ (reference sequence). In nucleotides, the CDR3 is TGTGCCAGCACCCCGCCGCAATCCTACAATGAGCAGTTCTTC. This sequence encodes CASTPPQSYNEQFF.

The chain couples TRBV20-1 to TRBJ2-5, with a possible D match to TRBD2 (5 bases). Per the germline V gene, CDR1 is DFQATT and CDR2 is SNEGSKA (reference sequence). CDR3 length equals 13 residues. Trimming removed 8 bases from V and 6 bases from J, with 19 bases in between. The CDR3 is CSTLGDLQQTQYF. In DNA, the CDR3 is TGCAGTACGCTCGGGGATCTTCAACAGACCCAGTACTTC.

This chain connects TRBV28 to TRBJ2-1; perhaps D is TRBD1 or TRBD2 (6 bases each). There are 14 residues in the CDR3. Trimming cost V 2 bases and J 7 bases, with 12 bases left between them. CDR1 is MDHEN and CDR2 is SYDVKM in the germline V gene. As DNA, the CDR3 is TGTGCCAGCAGTTTAGGGCAGGGGAGGAATGAGCAGTTCTTC. Protein product: CASSLGQGRNEQFF.

The rearrangement joins TRBV21-1 to TRBJ1-1; the DNA was not compared with TRBD1, the D call given in the table. TRBV21-1 is termed a pseudogene. CDR3 length equals 15 residues. The CDR3 sequence is CASREPGRINTEAFF. The CDR3 coding sequence is TGTGCCAGCAGGGAACCCGGACGTATTAACACTGAAGCTTTCTTT.

This clonotype has at least ten counts. The gene calls are TRBV7-2 and TRBJ2-5; no clear D gene. CDR3 length: 13 residues. Per germline, CDR1 SGHTA and CDR2 FQGNSA. V lost 0 bases to trimming and J lost 4 bases, with 6 bases between them. The CDR3 DNA follows: TGTGCCAGCAGCTTAGCCTTTCGAGAGACCCAGTACTTC. This gives the protein CASSLAFRETQYF.

This clonotype has more than one count but fewer than ten. The chain recombines TRBV14 with TRBJ2-7, with TRBD1 identical over 9 bases. Germline CDR1 is SGHDN and CDR2 is FVKESK. V shed 2 bases, J shed 7 bases, and the junction held 15 bases outside the gene matches. CDR3 length equals 17 residues. The CDR3 is CASSQFVSGTGKREQYF. The CDR3 DNA reads TGTGCCAGCAGCCAATTCGTTTCCGGGACAGGGAAGAGAGAGCAGTACTTC.

This clonotype came up a few times. The chain couples TRBV6-2 or TRBV6-3 to TRBJ2-2; 7 bases align to TRBD2. CDR1 and CDR2 (germline): MNHEY, SVGEGT. With 5 bases clipped from V and 6 bases from J, the junction kept 6 bases outside the gene matches. The length of the CDR3 is 14 residues. CDR3 nucleotide sequence: TGTGCCAGCAGTATCCCCCTAGCGGCCGGGGAGCTGTTTTTT. It specifies CASSIPLAAGELFF.

This clonotype was observed a handful of times. The chain carries TRBV7-8 and TRBJ2-2; TRBD2 matches 8 bases. The V and J ends lost 5 bases and 2 bases, in that order; junction bases with no gene match: 10. Germline CDR1 SGHVS, CDR2 FQNEAQ. The CDR3 runs to 17 residues. The CDR3 DNA sequence: TGTGCCAGCAGCCCGCTGGTAGCGGGGAAAAACACCGGGGAGCTGTTTTTT. Translation: CASSPLVAGKNTGELFF.

In its sample, this clonotype was seen a few times. The J gene is TRBJ2-2, the V gene TRBV29-1, with TRBD2 matching over 9 bases. The CDR3 has 16 amino acids. Trimming took 3 bases from V and 2 from J; bases not matched to a gene: 7. CDR1 is SQVTM, CDR2 ANQGSEA, per germline. CDR3 protein: CSVEGLAGANTGELFF. CDR3 coding DNA: TGCAGCGTTGAGGGTTTAGCGGGGGCAAACACCGGGGAGCTGTTTTTT.

This clonotype has a handful of counts. V and J are TRBV10-3 and TRBJ2-7, with a tentative D call TRBD1 (5 bases). The V end lost 7 bases, the J end lost 1 base, and 14 bases lay between the germline ends. This CDR3 region has 14 residues. Germline CDR1 ENHRY, CDR2 SYGVKD. The CDR3 reads CAITPRALSYEQYF. CDR3 DNA sequence: TGTGCCATCACTCCCAGGGCACTGTCCTACGAGCAGTACTTC.

This clonotype showed up just a few times. The chain couples TRBV3-1 to TRBJ2-7, with D perhaps TRBD1 or TRBD2 (5 bases each). The V end lost 5 bases, the J end lost 6 bases, and 14 bases lay between the germline ends. Germline V CDR1 and CDR2: LGHDT, YNNKEL (reference sequence). The CDR3 totals 13 residues. For the CDR3, the DNA is TGTGCCAGCAGCGATATCCGGGACGGCGAGCAGTACTTC. It encodes CASSDIRDGEQYF.

The rearrangement joins TRBV23-1 to TRBJ2-3, with 7 bases identical to TRBD2. TRBV23-1 is an ORF, with its function uncertain. V was clipped by 0 bases and J by 9 bases; unmatched bases: 21. The CDR3 contains 19 residues. CDR3 amino acids: CASSQSERQGEGSGRTQYF. CDR3 coding DNA: TGCGCCAGCAGTCAATCCGAGCGTCAGGGTGAGGGTAGCGGGCGGACGCAGTATTTT.